This TCR beta chain was retrieved from a study of beta chain features in type 1 diabetes. Study-level background: There were some 110 million sorted cells examined across all samples. Notes on the study in general: Across all four CD4+ subsets, people with type 1 diabetes showed modestly shorter TCRB CDR3s.

A note on this clone: Its antigen remains unknown.

Germline V gene sequence: CDR1 GTSNPN, CDR2 SVGIG (reference sequence). The CDR3 consists of 14 residues. V gave up 7 bases and J gave up 2 bases; unmatched junction bases: 8. Sequencing targeted expressed TCRB transcripts, as all isolated RNA had been reverse transcribed. Method: immunoSEQ multiplex PCR; TCRdb's copy keeps in-frame clones and lacks some. The sample comprises about 160,000 clones, approximately 8.8% of which are singletons, and approximately 0.7% rests with the top ten. The V call is TRBV30, the J call TRBJ1-1, with 9 bases that match TRBD1. The sequencing sample was made of central memory CD4+ T cells from blood. The sequence was obtained from a woman between 25 and 40 years old with type 1 diabetes. For the CDR3, the DNA is TGTGCCTCCCACAGGGGGCTGGGAAACACTGAAGCTTTCTTT. Translated: CASHRGLGNTEAFF.